The 19 T cell receptor beta chains given below trace back to one sample, sequenced in a study of OX40 agonist ivuxolimab in advanced cancers. The table came from immunoSEQ multiplex PCR; TCRdb's copy has only in-frame clones and leaves some out. The data contain under 75,000 clones, roughly nine tenths of them singletons. Sequences were derived from CD4+ or CD8+ T cells sorted from blood, sampled in a trial of the OX40 agonist ivuxolimab. The receptors were gathered from an adult with an advanced solid tumor such as melanoma, head and neck, liver or kidney cancer.

This chain joins TRBV11-2 and TRBJ2-1; 12 positions agree with TRBD2. Germline V gene lookup returns CDR1 SGHAT and CDR2 FQNNGV. The V and J ends lost 5 bases and 6 bases, in that order; junction bases with no gene match: 5. The CDR3 loop spans 15 amino acids. The CDR3: CASSAGTSGPNEQFF. The CDR3 region has the DNA TGTGCCAGCAGCGCAGGGACTAGCGGGCCCAATGAGCAGTTCTTC.

The table lists this clone with a count of one. The chain couples TRBV5-6 to TRBJ2-1; tentatively, D is TRBD2 (5 bases). The CDR3 spans 17 residues. Trimming stripped 3 bases from V and 6 bases from J, with 22 bases between. Germline assignment: CDR1 SGHDT and CDR2 YYEEEE. The DNA for the CDR3 is TGTGCCAGCAGCTCCTATAATCGATGGGAGTTCGGCAATGAGCAGTTCTTC. Its translation is CASSSYNRWEFGNEQFF. The whole variable domain, remainder taken from reference TRBV5-6 and TRBJ2-1, is DAGVTQSPTHLIKTRGQQVTLRCSPKSGHDTVSWYQQALGQGPQFIFQYYEEEERQRGNFPDRFSGHQFPNYSSELNVNALLLGDSALYLCASSSYNRWEFGNEQFFGPGTRLTVL.

Notes on this clone: Additional DNA sequences in this sample encode the identical CDR3. The genes are TRBV18 and TRBJ1-4; TRBD1 might be the D (5 bases). Germline CDR1 KGHSH, CDR2 LQKENI. The germline V and J ends were trimmed by 0 bases and 0 bases, with 5 bases remaining between them. The CDR3 length is 15 residues. The CDR3 DNA sequence: TGTGCCAGCTCACCACCGACAGCAACTAATGAAAAACTGTTTTTT. Translation: CASSPPTATNEKLFF.

This clone occurred once. The chain couples TRBV19 to TRBJ1-4; 10 nucleotides line up with TRBD1. Looked up from germline, CDR1 is LNHDA and CDR2 is SQIVND (reference sequence). The CDR3 runs to 18 residues. V lost 9 bases, J lost 8 bases, and 21 bases stayed unmatched. Here the CDR3 reads CASSSNVYTTDRGEKLFF. Here the CDR3 DNA reads TGTGCCAGCTCATCTAACGTTTATACTACGGACAGGGGGGAAAAACTGTTTTTT.

The rearrangement links TRBV5-1 to TRBJ2-2; tentatively, D is TRBD2 (6 bases). Trimming took off 4 bases at V and 7 bases at J, with 14 bases between the two ends. The CDR3 loop spans 14 amino acids. CDR1 is SGHRS, CDR2 YFSETQ, per germline. The CDR3 protein is CASSPGDRGGELFF. In nucleotides, the CDR3 is TGCGCCAGCAGCCCGGGAGACCGTGGCGGGGAGCTGTTTTTT.

Here the CDR3 reads CASSSWGSGNYEQYF. The CDR3 DNA reads TGTGCCAGCAGCTCCTGGGGTAGCGGAAACTACGAGCAGTACTTC. The chain couples TRBV7-2 to TRBJ2-7, with D possibly being TRBD2 (6 bases). With 4 bases removed from V and 3 bases from J, the gap between germline ends came to 16 bases. The CDR3 extends over 15 amino acids. Germline V CDR1 and CDR2: SGHTA, FQGNSA. The full variable domain, completed using reference TRBV7-2 and TRBJ2-7, is GAGVSQSPSNKVTEKGKDVELRCDPISGHTALYWYRQSLGQGLEFLIYFQGNSAPDKSGLPSDRFSAERTGGSVSTLTIQRTQQEDSAVYLCASSSWGSGNYEQYFGPGTRLTVT.

The V call is TRBV9, the J call TRBJ2-3, with 9 bases fitting TRBD2. J gave up 6 bases and V 6 bases, and 5 bases lay outside the gene matches. CDR1 and CDR2 (germline): SGDLS, YYNGEE. The CDR3 consists of 13 residues. CDR3 DNA: TGTGCCAGCAACTTAGCGGGAGCGGATACGCAGTATTTT. Its protein product is CASNLAGADTQYF.

The J gene is TRBJ2-7, the V gene TRBV7-2; a weak D match, TRBD1 (6 bases). Trimming removed 0 bases at V and 6 bases at J, with 15 bases between. The CDR3 totals 15 residues. Germline lookup yields CDR1 SGHTA and CDR2 FQGNSA. CDR3: CASSLALGTGLEQYF. In nucleotides, the CDR3 is TGTGCCAGCAGCTTAGCGCTCGGAACAGGGCTCGAGCAGTACTTC.

The V gene is TRBV7-2, the J gene TRBJ2-5, with D perhaps being TRBD1 or TRBD2 (7 bases each). Germline V lookup: CDR1 SGHTA, CDR2 FQGNSA. This CDR3 has 15 residues. Trimming shortened V by 5 bases and J by 6 bases, and 19 bases separated the two germline ends. DNA for the CDR3: TGTGCCAGCAGCCTGGCCCGGCAGGGGGGGAAGACCCAGTACTTC. The encoded protein is CASSLARQGGKTQYF.

V and J are TRBV7-8 and TRBJ2-7, with TRBD2 identical over 10 bases. V lost 1 base, J lost 3 bases, and 15 bases stayed unmatched. The V gene's germline CDR1 is SGHVS and CDR2 FQNEAQ. The CDR3 is made up of 19 amino acids. The CDR3 protein is CASSLVGLAGAHVNYEQYF. The CDR3 DNA reads as TGTGCCAGCAGCTTAGTGGGGCTAGCGGGAGCCCATGTCAACTACGAGCAGTACTTC.

This rearrangement joins TRBV5-1 to TRBJ2-1; TRBD2 aligns across 7 bases. The CDR3 is made up of 15 amino acids. The ends lost 0 bases at V and 7 bases at J; junction bases unmatched: 7. Germline values: CDR1 SGHRS, CDR2 YFSETQ. CDR3 region: CASSLAWGGFNEQFF. CDR3 in DNA: TGCGCCAGCAGCTTGGCCTGGGGGGGTTTTAATGAGCAGTTCTTC.

This rearrangement joins TRBV29-1 to TRBJ2-3, with 12 bases that match TRBD2. This CDR3 is 15 amino acids long. The ends lost 6 bases at V and 1 base at J; junction bases unmatched: 5. CDR1 and CDR2 from the germline V gene are SQVTM and ANQGSEA. CDR3 in amino acids: CSVAWTSGGTDTQYF. Here the CDR3 DNA reads TGCAGCGTGGCCTGGACTAGCGGGGGCACAGATACGCAGTATTTT.

V gene TRBV11-2 combines with J gene TRBJ1-4; D remains ambiguous. V lost 6 bases, J lost 7 bases, and 18 bases lay in between. The germline V gene has CDR1 SGHAT and CDR2 FQNNGV. This CDR3 spans 15 amino acids. The CDR3, as DNA: TGTGCCAGCAGTTTTACGGACGGATCGGCTGAAAAACTGTTTTTT. Translation: CASSFTDGSAEKLFF.

This clone was detected only a few times. This rearrangement joins TRBV27 to TRBJ1-5; tentative D call: TRBD1 (6 bases). V was clipped by 2 bases and J by 3 bases, with 8 bases between them. This CDR3 is 14 amino acids long. Germline V lookup: CDR1 MNHEY, CDR2 SMNVEV (reference sequence). The CDR3 spells CASSLNRANQPQHF. The DNA of the CDR3 is TGTGCCAGCAGTTTAAACAGGGCCAATCAGCCCCAGCATTTT.

The gene calls are TRBV25-1 and TRBJ2-3; no firm D call. Germline loops: CDR1 MGHDK, CDR2 SYGVNS. This CDR3 comprises 13 residues. V lost 3 bases to trimming and J lost 4 bases, with 8 bases between them. This CDR3 is CASSDPNPDTQYF. DNA of the CDR3: TGTGCCAGCAGTGATCCAAACCCAGATACGCAGTATTTT.

CDR3 in DNA: TGTGCCAGCAGCTATTCAGCGGCTTCCTACAATGAGCAGTTCTTC. It is translated as CASSYSAASYNEQFF. The rearrangement links TRBV5-4 to TRBJ2-1, with TRBD2 as a possible D gene (5 bases). From germline, CDR1 is SGHNT and CDR2 YYREEE (reference sequence). V lost 3 bases to trimming and J lost 1 base, with 11 bases between them. CDR3 size: 15 residues.

The table lists this clone with a count of one. The V gene is TRBV6-6, the J gene TRBJ2-1; 11 bases map to TRBD2. V gave up 2 bases and J gave up 5 bases; unmatched junction bases: 5. The CDR3 extends over 16 amino acids. CDR1 MNHNY and CDR2 SVGAGI come from the germline V gene (reference sequence). Here the CDR3 reads CASSYPELAGDNEQFF. CDR3 in DNA: TGTGCCAGCAGTTACCCCGAACTAGCGGGAGACAATGAGCAGTTCTTC.

The chain recombines TRBV5-6 with TRBJ2-7, with 11 bases fitting TRBD2. CDR3 size: 15 residues. With V trimmed by 4 bases and J by 2 bases, 5 bases remained unmatched. CDR1 and CDR2 (germline): SGHDT, YYEEEE. The CDR3 protein is CASSAGTSGTYEQYF. CDR3 DNA: TGTGCCAGCAGCGCGGGGACTAGCGGTACCTACGAGCAGTACTTC. Combining the CDR3 with reference TRBV5-6 and TRBJ2-7 gives the whole variable domain DAGVTQSPTHLIKTRGQQVTLRCSPKSGHDTVSWYQQALGQGPQFIFQYYEEEERQRGNFPDRFSGHQFPNYSSELNVNALLLGDSALYLCASSAGTSGTYEQYFGPGTRLTVT.

This clone was detected a few times. The chain joins TRBV9 to TRBJ1-2; no clear D gene. The CDR3 contains 14 residues. The V end was cut by 0 bases, the J end by 2 bases, with 8 bases between. Germline V CDR1 and CDR2: SGDLS, YYNGEE. The CDR3 reads CASSVGTANYGYTF. CDR3 nucleotides: TGTGCCAGCAGCGTAGGGACCGCAAACTATGGCTACACCTTC.